This T cell receptor (beta chain) was obtained from a study of OX40 agonist ivuxolimab in advanced cancers. Study overall: Patients with prior anti-PD-1, anti-PD-L1 or anti-CTLA-4 therapy were eligible; 40% to 45% had some.

With regard to this clone: No antigen is known for it.

Study-wide findings and caveats: The authors also found low normalized T-cell clonal expansion in some nonresponders.

Some clones are missing from TCRdb's copy, which holds only in-frame ones; the method was immunoSEQ multiplex PCR. This table holds tens of thousands of clones, approximately 91% found once. V was pared by 1 base and J by 7 bases, with 5 bases of the junction left unmatched. Germline V CDR1 and CDR2: MGHRA, YSYEKL. CDR3 length: 15 residues. The receptor's source is an adult with an advanced solid tumor such as melanoma, head and neck, liver or kidney cancer. The genes are TRBV4-1 and TRBJ1-4, with 8 nucleotides matching TRBD1. This specimen consisted of CD4+ or CD8+ T cells sorted from blood, obtained in a trial of the OX40 agonist ivuxolimab. In nucleotides, the CDR3 is TGCGCCAGCAGCCAAGTTCCCACAGGGGGTGAAAAACTGTTTTTT. Its translation is CASSQVPTGGEKLFF.